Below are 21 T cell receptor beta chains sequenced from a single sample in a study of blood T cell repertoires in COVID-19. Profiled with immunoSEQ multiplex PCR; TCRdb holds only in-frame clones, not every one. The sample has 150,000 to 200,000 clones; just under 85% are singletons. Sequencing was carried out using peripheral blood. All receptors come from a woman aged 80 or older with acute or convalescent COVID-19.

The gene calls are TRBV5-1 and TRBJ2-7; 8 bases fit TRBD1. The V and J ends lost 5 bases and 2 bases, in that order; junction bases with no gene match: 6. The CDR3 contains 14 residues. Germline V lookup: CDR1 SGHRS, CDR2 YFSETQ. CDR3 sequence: CASRPGQVAYEQYF. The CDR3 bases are TGCGCCAGCAGACCGGGACAGGTCGCCTACGAGCAGTACTTC.

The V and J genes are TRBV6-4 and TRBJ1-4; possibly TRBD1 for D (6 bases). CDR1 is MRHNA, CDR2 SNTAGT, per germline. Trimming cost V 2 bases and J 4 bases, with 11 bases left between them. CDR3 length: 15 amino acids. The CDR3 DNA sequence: TGTGCCAGCAGTGACAGGGGGGGGATTAATGAAAAACTGTTTTTT. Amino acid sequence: CASSDRGGINEKLFF.

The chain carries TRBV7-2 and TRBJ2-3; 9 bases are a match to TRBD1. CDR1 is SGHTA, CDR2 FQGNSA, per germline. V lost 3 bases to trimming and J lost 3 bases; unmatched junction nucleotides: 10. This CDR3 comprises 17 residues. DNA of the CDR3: TGTGCCAGCAGCTTTAGTCGGGGGGACAGGGAGACAGATACGCAGTATTTT. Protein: CASSFSRGDRETDTQYF.

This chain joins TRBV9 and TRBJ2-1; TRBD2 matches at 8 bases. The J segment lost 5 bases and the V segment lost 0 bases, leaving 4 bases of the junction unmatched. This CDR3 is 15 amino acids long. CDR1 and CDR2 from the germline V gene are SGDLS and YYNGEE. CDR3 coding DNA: TGTGCCAGCAGCGTAGAGGGACTAGAACACAATGAGCAGTTCTTC. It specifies CASSVEGLEHNEQFF.

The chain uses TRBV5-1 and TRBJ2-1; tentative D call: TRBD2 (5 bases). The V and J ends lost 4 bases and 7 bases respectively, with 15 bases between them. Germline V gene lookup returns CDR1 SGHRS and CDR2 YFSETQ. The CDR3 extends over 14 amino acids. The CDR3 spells CASSLWSGENEQFF. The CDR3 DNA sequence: TGCGCCAGCAGCCTATGGAGCGGCGAGAATGAGCAGTTCTTC.

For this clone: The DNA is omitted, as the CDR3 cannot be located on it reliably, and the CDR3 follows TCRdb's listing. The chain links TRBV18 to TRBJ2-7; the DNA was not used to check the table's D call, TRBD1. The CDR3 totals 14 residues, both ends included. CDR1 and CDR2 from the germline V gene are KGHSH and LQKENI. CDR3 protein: CATSSGQGRTEQYF.

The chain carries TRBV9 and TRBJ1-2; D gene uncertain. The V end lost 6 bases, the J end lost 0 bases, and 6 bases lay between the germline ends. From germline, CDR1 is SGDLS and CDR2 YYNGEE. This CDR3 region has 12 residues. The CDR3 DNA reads TGTGCCAGCAATGGCCCTAACTATGGCTACACCTTC. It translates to CASNGPNYGYTF.

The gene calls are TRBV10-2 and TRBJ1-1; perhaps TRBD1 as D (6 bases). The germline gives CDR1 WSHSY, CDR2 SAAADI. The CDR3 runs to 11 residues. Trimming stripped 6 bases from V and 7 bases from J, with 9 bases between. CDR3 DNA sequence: TGCGCCAGCAGAGTACAGGGTGAAGCTTTCTTT. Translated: CASRVQGEAFF.

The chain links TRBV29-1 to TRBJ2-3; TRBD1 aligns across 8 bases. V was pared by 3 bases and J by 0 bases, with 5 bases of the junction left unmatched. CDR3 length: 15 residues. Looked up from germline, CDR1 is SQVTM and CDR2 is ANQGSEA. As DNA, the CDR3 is TGCAGCGTTGAGGCTCAGGGGGCTAGCACAGATACGCAGTATTTT. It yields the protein CSVEAQGASTDTQYF.

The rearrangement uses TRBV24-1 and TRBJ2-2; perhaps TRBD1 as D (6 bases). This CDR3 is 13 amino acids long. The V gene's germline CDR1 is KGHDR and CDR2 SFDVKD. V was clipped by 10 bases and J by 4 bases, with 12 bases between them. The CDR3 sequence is CATSHRVTGELFF. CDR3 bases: TGTGCCACATCCCACAGGGTCACCGGGGAGCTGTTTTTT.

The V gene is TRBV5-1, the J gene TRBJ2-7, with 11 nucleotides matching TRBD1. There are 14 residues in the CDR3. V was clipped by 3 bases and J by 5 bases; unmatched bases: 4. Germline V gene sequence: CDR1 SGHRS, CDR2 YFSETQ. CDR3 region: CASSYGQGANEQYF. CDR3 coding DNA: TGCGCCAGCAGCTATGGACAGGGGGCGAACGAGCAGTACTTC.

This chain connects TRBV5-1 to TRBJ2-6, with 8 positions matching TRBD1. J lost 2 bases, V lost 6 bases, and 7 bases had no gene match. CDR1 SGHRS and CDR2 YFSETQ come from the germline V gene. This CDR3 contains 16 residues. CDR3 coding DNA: TGCGCCAGCACGCAGGGGGCGCACGCTGGGGCCAACGTCCTGACTTTC. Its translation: CASTQGAHAGANVLTF.

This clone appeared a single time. CDR3 region: CASSPDGLSAYNEQFF. The CDR3 DNA reads as TGCGCCAGCAGCCCCGACGGACTGAGCGCCTACAATGAGCAGTTCTTC. J is TRBJ2-1 and V is TRBV4-3, with a possible D match to TRBD2 (5 bases). CDR3 size: 16 residues. The germline gives CDR1 LGHNA, CDR2 YSLEER. Between the trimmed V and J ends, which lost 4 bases and 2 bases, there was a span of 15 bases.

CDR3 loop: CASSIDTGEPGELFF. The CDR3 nucleotides read TGTGCCAGTAGTATAGACACGGGAGAGCCCGGGGAGCTGTTTTTT. The rearrangement joins TRBV19 to TRBJ2-2; D is possibly TRBD2 (6 bases). The CDR3 sequence is 15 residues long. Germline assignment: CDR1 LNHDA and CDR2 SQIVND (reference sequence). Trimming pared 0 bases from V and 6 bases from J, leaving 11 bases between. Complete variable domain (other parts from reference TRBV19 and TRBJ2-2): DGGITQSPKYLFRKEGQNVTLSCEQNLNHDAMYWYRQDPGQGLRLIYYSQIVNDFQKGDIAEGYSVSREKKESFPLTVTSAQKNPTAFYLCASSIDTGEPGELFFGEGSRLTVL.

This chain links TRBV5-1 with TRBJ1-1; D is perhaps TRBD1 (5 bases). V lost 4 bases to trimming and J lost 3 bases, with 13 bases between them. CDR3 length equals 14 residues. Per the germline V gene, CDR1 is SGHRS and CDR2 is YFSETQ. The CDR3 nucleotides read TGCGCCAGCAGCCTAGGGGTGTGGGACACTGAAGCTTTCTTT. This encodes CASSLGVWDTEAFF.

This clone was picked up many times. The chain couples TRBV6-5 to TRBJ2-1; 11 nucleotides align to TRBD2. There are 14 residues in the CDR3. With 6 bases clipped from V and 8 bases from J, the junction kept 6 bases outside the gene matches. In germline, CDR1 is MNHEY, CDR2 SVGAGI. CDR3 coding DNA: TGTGCCAGCAGCCCCGGGACTAGCGGTTATGAGCAGTTCTTC. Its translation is CASSPGTSGYEQFF.

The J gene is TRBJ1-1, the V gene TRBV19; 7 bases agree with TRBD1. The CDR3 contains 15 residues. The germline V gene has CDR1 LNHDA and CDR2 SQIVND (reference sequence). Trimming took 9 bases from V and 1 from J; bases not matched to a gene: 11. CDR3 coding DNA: TGTGCCAGCAAAAACTCCGGGACAGAGAACACTGAAGCTTTCTTT. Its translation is CASKNSGTENTEAFF.

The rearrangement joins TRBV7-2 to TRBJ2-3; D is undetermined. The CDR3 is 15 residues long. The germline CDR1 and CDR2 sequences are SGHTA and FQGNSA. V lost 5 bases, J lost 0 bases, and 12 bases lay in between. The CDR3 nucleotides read TGTGCCAGCAGCCGGCAGGCACGAAGCACAGATACGCAGTATTTT. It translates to CASSRQARSTDTQYF.

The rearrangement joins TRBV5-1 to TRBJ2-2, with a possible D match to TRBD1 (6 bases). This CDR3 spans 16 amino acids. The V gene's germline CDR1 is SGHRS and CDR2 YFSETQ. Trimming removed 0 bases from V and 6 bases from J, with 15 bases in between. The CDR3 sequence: CASSLGQALGAGELFF. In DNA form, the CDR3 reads TGCGCCAGCAGCTTGGGACAGGCTCTGGGGGCCGGGGAGCTGTTTTTT.

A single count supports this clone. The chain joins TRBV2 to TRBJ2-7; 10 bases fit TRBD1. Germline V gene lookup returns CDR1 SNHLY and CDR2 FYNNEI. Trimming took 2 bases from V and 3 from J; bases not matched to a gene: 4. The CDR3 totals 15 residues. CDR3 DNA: TGTGCCAGCAGTGAAAAGACAGGGGGCATCTACGAGCAGTACTTC. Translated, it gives CASSEKTGGIYEQYF. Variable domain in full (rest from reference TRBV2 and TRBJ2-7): EPEVTQTPSHQVTQMGQEVILRCVPISNHLYFYWYRQILGQKVEFLVSFYNNEISEKSEIFDDQFSVERPDGSNFTLKIRSTKLEDSAMYFCASSEKTGGIYEQYFGPGTRLTVT.

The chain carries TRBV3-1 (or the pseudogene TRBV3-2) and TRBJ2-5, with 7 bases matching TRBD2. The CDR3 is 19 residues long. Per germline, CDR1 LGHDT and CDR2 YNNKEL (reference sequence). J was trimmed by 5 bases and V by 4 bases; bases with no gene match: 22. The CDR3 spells CASSPARGEGGPVGETQYF. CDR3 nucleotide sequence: TGTGCCAGCAGCCCAGCCAGAGGGGAGGGAGGGCCGGTCGGGGAGACCCAGTACTTC.